The present T cell receptor (beta chain) was sequenced within a study of neurological immune-mediated disorders. The time point denotes: longitudinal time-point 2. Study results and caveats: The expanded clones of different subjects shared no CDR3 amino acid sequences (suggesting private repertoires in all groups). While HTLV-1-associated myelopathy showed the greatest TCR clonal expansion, multiple sclerosis showed the least, falling below healthy controls.

This clonotype was detected ten times or more. No antigen is known for it. The length of the CDR3 is 16 residues. V dropped 2 bases and J dropped 0 bases, with 13 bases sitting between them. Per the germline V gene, CDR1 is MNHNS and CDR2 is SASEGT. TCRdb processed the 5' RACE reads anew with MiXCR; each CDR3 protein has one entry. The table includes under 100,000 distinct CDR3 sequences, around 14% detected once. The chain couples TRBV6-1 to TRBJ1-1; tentatively, D is TRBD1 (5 bases). The sequenced material came from PBMCs. The TCR was taken from a female donor with HTLV-1-associated myelopathy (HAM/TSP). The CDR3 loop is CASSEYIDRLNTEAFF. The CDR3 DNA reads as TGTGCCAGCAGTGAATATATTGACAGACTGAACACTGAAGCTTTCTTT.